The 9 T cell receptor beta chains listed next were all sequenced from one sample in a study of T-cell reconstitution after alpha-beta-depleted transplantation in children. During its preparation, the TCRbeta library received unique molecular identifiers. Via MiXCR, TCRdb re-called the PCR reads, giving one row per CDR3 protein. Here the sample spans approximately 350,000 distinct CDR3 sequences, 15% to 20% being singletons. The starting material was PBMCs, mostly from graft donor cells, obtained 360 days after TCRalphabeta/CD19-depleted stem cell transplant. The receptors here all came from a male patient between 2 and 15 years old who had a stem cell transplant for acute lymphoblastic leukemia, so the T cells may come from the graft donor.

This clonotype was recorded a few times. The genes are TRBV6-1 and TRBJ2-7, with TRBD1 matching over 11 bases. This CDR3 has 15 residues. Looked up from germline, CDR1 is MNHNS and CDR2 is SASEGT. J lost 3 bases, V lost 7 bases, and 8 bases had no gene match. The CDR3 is CASMAGTGGLYEQYF. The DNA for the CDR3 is TGTGCCAGCATGGCTGGGACAGGGGGTCTCTACGAGCAGTACTTC.

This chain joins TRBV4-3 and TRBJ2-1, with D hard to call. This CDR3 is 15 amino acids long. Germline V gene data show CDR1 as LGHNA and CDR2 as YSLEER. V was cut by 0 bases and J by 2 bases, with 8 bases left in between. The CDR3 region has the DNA TGCGCCAGCAGCCAAGATAAACGTACCTACAATGAGCAGTTCTTC. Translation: CASSQDKRTYNEQFF.

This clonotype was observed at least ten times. The CDR3 spells CAISGTRSRETQYF. In DNA, the CDR3 is TGTGCCATCAGTGGCACGCGCTCTAGAGAGACCCAGTACTTC. The chain links TRBV10-3 to TRBJ2-5; D gene unclear. Germline CDR1 is ENHRY and CDR2 is SYGVKD. V was cut by 4 bases and J by 4 bases, with 13 bases left in between. The CDR3 has 14 residues.

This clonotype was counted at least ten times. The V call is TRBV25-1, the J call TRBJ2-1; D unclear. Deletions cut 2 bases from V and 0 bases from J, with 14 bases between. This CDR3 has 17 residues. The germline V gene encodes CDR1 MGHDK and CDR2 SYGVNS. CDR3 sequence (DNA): TGTGCCAGCAGTGAAACGGGCGTTCTAAGCTCCTACAATGAGCAGTTCTTC. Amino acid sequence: CASSETGVLSSYNEQFF.

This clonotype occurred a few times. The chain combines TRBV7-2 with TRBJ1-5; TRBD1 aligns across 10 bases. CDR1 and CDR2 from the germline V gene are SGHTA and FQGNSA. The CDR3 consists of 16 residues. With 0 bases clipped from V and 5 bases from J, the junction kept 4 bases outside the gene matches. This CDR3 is CASSLAIDRGHQPQHF. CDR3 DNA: TGTGCCAGCAGCTTAGCGATCGACAGGGGGCATCAGCCCCAGCATTTT. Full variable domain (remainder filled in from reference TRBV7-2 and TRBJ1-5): GAGVSQSPSNKVTEKGKDVELRCDPISGHTALYWYRQSLGQGLEFLIYFQGNSAPDKSGLPSDRFSAERTGGSVSTLTIQRTQQEDSAVYLCASSLAIDRGHQPQHFGDGTRLSIL.

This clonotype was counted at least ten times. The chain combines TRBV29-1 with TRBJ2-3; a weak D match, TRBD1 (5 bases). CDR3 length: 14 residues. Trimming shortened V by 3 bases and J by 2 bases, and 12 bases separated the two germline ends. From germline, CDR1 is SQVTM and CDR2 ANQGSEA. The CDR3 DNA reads TGCAGCGTTGACCCCCCAGGGATCACAGATACGCAGTATTTT. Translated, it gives CSVDPPGITDTQYF.

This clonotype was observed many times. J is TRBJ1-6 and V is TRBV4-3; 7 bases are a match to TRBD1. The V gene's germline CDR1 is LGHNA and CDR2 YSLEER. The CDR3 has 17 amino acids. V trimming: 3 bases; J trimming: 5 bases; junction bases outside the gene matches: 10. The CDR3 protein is CASSQGTTGTDNSPLHF. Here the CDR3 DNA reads TGCGCCAGCAGCCAGGGGACCACCGGGACAGATAATTCACCCCTCCACTTT.

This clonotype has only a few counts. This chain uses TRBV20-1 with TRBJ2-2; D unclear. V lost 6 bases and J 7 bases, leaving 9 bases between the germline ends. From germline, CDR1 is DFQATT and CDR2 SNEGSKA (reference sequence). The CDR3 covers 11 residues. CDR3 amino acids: CSAPLNGELFF. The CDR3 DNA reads TGCAGTGCCCCCCTCAACGGGGAGCTGTTTTTT.

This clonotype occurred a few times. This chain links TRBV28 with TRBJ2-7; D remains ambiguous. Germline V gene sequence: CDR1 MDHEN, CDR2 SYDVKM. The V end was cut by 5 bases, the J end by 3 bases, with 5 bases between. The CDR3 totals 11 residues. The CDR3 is CASSAIYEQYF. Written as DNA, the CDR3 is TGTGCCAGCAGTGCCATCTACGAGCAGTACTTC.